The 5 T cell receptor beta chains listed next were all sequenced from one sample in a study of graft-versus-host responses after intestinal transplantation. The repertoire was sequenced with immunoSEQ multiplex PCR; TCRdb's copy has only in-frame clones and lacks some. The sample includes over 10,000 clones, more than 85% of them seen just once. Sequencing was performed on PBMCs, taken roughly 930 days after intestinal transplantation. These receptors originate from a human patient who received an intestinal transplant, so some T cells may come from the graft donor.

The rearrangement uses TRBV7-3 and TRBJ2-3, with a tentative D call TRBD1 (6 bases). Germline CDR1 and CDR2: SGHTA and FQGTGA. Trimming left V 8 bases short and J 2 bases short, with 14 bases between. This CDR3 comprises 14 residues. CDR3 amino acids: CASSKWGPTDTQYF. DNA of the CDR3: TGTGCCAGCTCCAAGTGGGGGCCCACAGATACGCAGTATTTT. Combining the CDR3 with reference TRBV7-3 and TRBJ2-3 gives the whole variable domain GAGVSQTPSNKVTEKGKYVELRCDPISGHTALYWYRQSLGQGPEFLIYFQGTGAADDSGLPNDRFFAVRPEGSVSTLKIQRTERGDSAVYLCASSKWGPTDTQYFGPGTRLTVL.

V usage is TRBV21-1 and J usage is TRBJ2-3. TRBV21-1 is a pseudogene locus. The length of the CDR3 is 13 residues. The CDR3 reads CASSSWMGDTQYF. Here the CDR3 DNA reads TGTGCCAGCAGCTCATGGATGGGGGATACGCAGTATTTT.

J is TRBJ1-3 and V is TRBV7-3, with unresolved D. Germline V gene data show CDR1 as SGHTA and CDR2 as FQGTGA. CDR3 length equals 16 residues. Trimming cost V 5 bases and J 0 bases, with 14 bases left between them. The CDR3 sequence: CASSEGPPRSGNTIYF. The CDR3 bases are TGTGCCAGCAGCGAAGGGCCCCCCCGCTCTGGAAACACCATATATTTT.

This chain links TRBV19 with TRBJ2-5; possible D gene TRBD1, 5 bases. The CDR3 sequence is 13 residues long. Germline V gives CDR1 LNHDA, CDR2 SQIVND (reference sequence). Trimming took 4 bases from V and 1 from J, leaving 7 bases between them. In nucleotides, the CDR3 is TGTGCCAGTAGTAGGGGCCTCCAAGAGACCCAGTACTTC. Protein sequence: CASSRGLQETQYF.

This chain connects TRBV6-6 to TRBJ1-2; TRBD1 matches 8 bases. The V segment lost 6 bases and the J segment 6 bases; nucleotides outside the gene matches: 12. Per the germline V gene, CDR1 is MNHNY and CDR2 is SVGAGI (reference sequence). This CDR3 is built from 15 residues. The CDR3 bases are TGTGCCAGCAGACCCGAGCACAGGGGGAGCCATGGCTACACCTTC. Translating gives CASRPEHRGSHGYTF.